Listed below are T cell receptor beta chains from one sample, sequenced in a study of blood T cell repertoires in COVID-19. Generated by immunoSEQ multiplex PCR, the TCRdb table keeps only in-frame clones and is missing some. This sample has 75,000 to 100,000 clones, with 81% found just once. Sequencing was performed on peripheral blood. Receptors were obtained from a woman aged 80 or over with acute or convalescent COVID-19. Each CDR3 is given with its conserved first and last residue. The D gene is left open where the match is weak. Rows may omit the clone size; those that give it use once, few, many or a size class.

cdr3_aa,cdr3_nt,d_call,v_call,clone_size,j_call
CASSLAGQGRRYTF,TGTGCCAGCAGCTTGGCGGGACAGGGGAGGCGCTACACCTTC,TRBD1,TRBV5-4,once,TRBJ1-2
CASSPKQGEAFF,TGTGCCAGCAGCCCTAAACAGGGGGAAGCTTTCTTT,TRBD1,TRBV7-9,NA,TRBJ1-1
CASGAYYGYTF,TGTGCCAGCGGGGCGTACTATGGCTACACCTTC,NA,TRBV28,few,TRBJ1-2
CASSGQFMNTEAFF,TGTGCCAGCAGTGGACAGTTCATGAACACTGAAGCTTTCTTT,NA,TRBV2,many,TRBJ1-1
CASSMGQGTWNEQFF,TGCGCCAGCAGCATGGGACAGGGGACGTGGAATGAGCAGTTCTTC,TRBD1,TRBV5-1,once,TRBJ2-1
CASSRRGGDTDTQYF,TGTGCCAGCAGCCGACGAGGGGGGGACACAGATACGCAGTATTTT,NA,TRBV3-1/TRBV3-2,NA,TRBJ2-3
CASSESHGDSTNNYGYTF,TGTGCCAGCAGTGAATCTCACGGAGATAGCACTAATAACTATGGCTACACCTTC,NA,TRBV6-1,NA,TRBJ1-2
CASSDGTGGNSPLHF,TGTGCCAGCAGTGATGGGACAGGGGGCAATTCACCCCTCCACTTT,TRBD1,TRBV2,NA,TRBJ1-6
CASSQGGGGNTEAFF,TGTGCCAGCAGCCAAGGGGGAGGAGGGAACACTGAAGCTTTCTTT,NA,TRBV3-1/TRBV3-2,NA,TRBJ1-1
CASSLRAGLAGANVLTF,TGTGCCAGCAGTTTACGCGCAGGGCTTGCCGGGGCCAACGTCCTGACTTTC,NA,TRBV28,NA,TRBJ2-6
CASSQAVGVVYNEQFF,TGTGCCAGCAGCCAAGCGGTCGGGGTGGTCTACAATGAGCAGTTCTTC,NA,TRBV3-1/TRBV3-2,NA,TRBJ2-1
CASSSGGRGFGYTF,TGTGCCAGCAGTTCCGGGGGGCGGGGTTTTGGCTACACCTTC,NA,TRBV28,few,TRBJ1-2
CASSLNGGENSPLHF,TGCGCCAGCAGCTTAAATGGGGGCGAGAATTCACCCCTCCACTTT,NA,TRBV5-1,once,TRBJ1-6
CASSIDRFYGYTF,TGTGCCAGCAGCATCGACAGGTTCTATGGCTACACCTTC,NA,TRBV7-2,NA,TRBJ1-2
CATSDLSAGGTGELFF,TGTGCCACCAGTGATTTGTCAGCGGGGGGCACCGGGGAGCTGTTTTTT,TRBD2,TRBV24-1,NA,TRBJ2-2
CASSPPGGAGNVLTF,TGTGCCAGCAGCCCTCCGGGGGGGGCGGGCAACGTCCTGACTTTC,TRBD2,TRBV7-2,NA,TRBJ2-6
CATSLGDSGYTF,TGTGCCACCTCCTTGGGTGACAGTGGCTACACCTTC,NA,TRBV7-9,few,TRBJ1-2
CASSIGQANTEAFF,TGTGCCAGTAGTATTGGGCAGGCAAACACTGAAGCTTTCTTT,NA,TRBV19,few,TRBJ1-1
CASSSGGADTQYF,TGTGCCAGCAGCTCTGGGGGGGCAGATACGCAGTATTTT,TRBD2,TRBV7-9,NA,TRBJ2-3
CASSPPGTGPYSSKVLTF,TGTGCCAGCTCCCCGCCCGGGACAGGACCTTATAGCTCTAAGGTCCTGACTTTC,TRBD1,TRBV18,NA,TRBJ2-6
CASSDGHSNQPQHF,TGTGCCAGCAGTGATGGCCATAGCAATCAGCCCCAGCATTTT,NA,TRBV2,NA,TRBJ1-5
CASSSGLTGYTF,TGTGCCAGCAGTTCGGGACTGACGGGCTACACCTTC,NA,TRBV6-5,NA,TRBJ1-2
CATSGGRATDTQYF,TGTGCCACCAGTGGGGGCAGGGCCACAGATACGCAGTATTTT,NA,TRBV24-1,NA,TRBJ2-3
CASSQKHDSPLHF,TGCGCCAGCAGCCAAAAACATGATTCACCCCTCCACTTT,NA,TRBV4-3,NA,TRBJ1-6
CASRRRGLGDEKLFF,TGTGCCAGCAGGCGGAGGGGACTTGGGGATGAAAAACTGTTTTTT,NA,TRBV6-5,NA,TRBJ1-4
CASSLRGSETQYF,TGTGCCAGCAGCCTACGGGGGTCGGAGACCCAGTACTTC,NA,TRBV6-5,NA,TRBJ2-5
CASRDSSGNTIYF,TGTGCCAGCAGGGACAGCTCTGGAAACACCATATATTTT,NA,TRBV2,NA,TRBJ1-3
CATPDRLLTDTQYF,TGTGCCACTCCGGACAGGCTCCTCACAGATACGCAGTATTTT,TRBD1,TRBV15,NA,TRBJ2-3
CASSFLAGGNTGELFF,TGTGCCAGCAGCTTTCTAGCGGGGGGAAACACCGGGGAGCTGTTTTTT,TRBD2,TRBV7-2,NA,TRBJ2-2
CASRRGQALHLNEKLFF,TGTGCCAGCAGACGCGGCCAAGCACTCCACCTAAATGAAAAACTGTTTTTT,NA,TRBV6-4,NA,TRBJ1-4
CASSKTGGSDYGYTF,TGTGCCAGCAGCAAAACAGGGGGATCGGACTATGGCTACACCTTC,TRBD1,TRBV7-3,NA,TRBJ1-2
CASSRGTGDYEQYF,TGCGCCAGCAGTCGAGGGACAGGGGACTACGAGCAGTACTTC,TRBD1,TRBV5-1,NA,TRBJ2-7
CASSRDISTDTQYF,TGCGCCAGCAGCCGGGACATCAGCACAGATACGCAGTATTTT,NA,TRBV5-1,NA,TRBJ2-3
CASSFPGRRGNTEAFF,TGTGCCAGCAGTTTCCCTGGAAGGAGGGGAAACACTGAAGCTTTCTTT,NA,TRBV28,NA,TRBJ1-1
CASSEARTFF,TGTGCCAGCAGTGAAGCGCGTACTTTCTTT,NA,TRBV2,NA,TRBJ1-1
CASSYMTDTYNSPLHF,TGTGCCAGCAGTTACATGACGGACACCTATAATTCACCCCTCCACTTT,NA,TRBV28,once,TRBJ1-6
CASSSRAGEAFF,TGTGCCAGCAGCTCTCGCGCCGGGGAAGCTTTCTTT,NA,TRBV5-4,NA,TRBJ1-1
CASSLDGDSQETQYF,TGTGCCAGCAGCTTAGATGGGGACAGCCAAGAGACCCAGTACTTC,TRBD1,TRBV11-3,NA,TRBJ2-5
CASSATSGSYNEQFF,TGCGCCAGCAGCGCCACTAGCGGATCCTACAATGAGCAGTTCTTC,TRBD2,TRBV5-1,NA,TRBJ2-1
CAIQGRYEQYF,TGTGCCATTCAGGGTCGCTACGAGCAGTACTTC,NA,TRBV10-3,NA,TRBJ2-7
CASSWAEGTEAFF,TGTGCCAGCAGCTGGGCCGAGGGCACTGAAGCTTTCTTT,NA,TRBV7-2,NA,TRBJ1-1
CSVDRDGYTF,TGCAGCGTTGATCGTGATGGCTACACCTTC,NA,TRBV29-1,NA,TRBJ1-2
CASSRLQLTYGYTF,TGTGCCAGCAGCCGTTTACAGCTTACCTATGGCTACACCTTC,NA,TRBV3-1/TRBV3-2,NA,TRBJ1-2
CASSGLQGPVGTDTQYF,TGCGCCAGCAGCGGCCTACAGGGCCCAGTTGGCACAGATACGCAGTATTTT,NA,TRBV10-1,NA,TRBJ2-3
CASSFWRASGYNEQFF,TGTGCCAGCAGCTTCTGGAGGGCTAGCGGGTACAATGAGCAGTTCTTC,TRBD2,TRBV5-4,NA,TRBJ2-1
CASSSPSAGNTEAFF,TGTGCCAGCAGTTCCCCTTCGGCAGGGAATACTGAAGCTTTCTTT,NA,TRBV28,NA,TRBJ1-1
CASSPVAGTGSYEQYF,TGTGCCAGCAGCCCAGTGGCCGGGACAGGCTCCTACGAGCAGTACTTC,TRBD1,TRBV5-5,NA,TRBJ2-7
CASSVEGTWGTEAFF,TGTGCCAGCAGCGTAGAGGGGACATGGGGCACTGAAGCTTTCTTT,NA,TRBV9,NA,TRBJ1-1
CASSLAITTLSNQPQHF,TGTGCCAGCAGCTTAGCGATTACGACACTGAGCAATCAGCCCCAGCATTTT,NA,TRBV7-2,NA,TRBJ1-5
CASSFAGASGTEAFF,TGTGCCAGCAGTTTCGCGGGGGCTTCGGGCACTGAAGCTTTCTTT,NA,TRBV6-2/TRBV6-3,NA,TRBJ1-1
CASRLDSLGSYGYTF,TGTGCCAGCAGACTGGACTCCCTAGGTAGCTATGGCTACACCTTC,NA,TRBV6-1,NA,TRBJ1-2
CASSYPDRLYHGYTF,TGTGCCAGCAGTTACCCGGACAGGTTGTATCATGGCTACACCTTC,TRBD1,TRBV6-2/TRBV6-3,once,TRBJ1-2
CASSGLAGTSYNEQFF,TGTGCCAGCAGTGGACTAGCGGGAACCTCCTACAATGAGCAGTTCTTC,TRBD2,TRBV2,NA,TRBJ2-1